This TCR beta chain comes out of a study of T cells after yellow fever vaccination (dated by TCRdb to between 2017 and 2020). Notes on the research overall: The SMART-Seq v4 Ultra Low Input RNA kit was used to prepare libraries from fractions with low cell numbers. Bulk TCR alpha and beta repertoires were sequenced longitudinally to track T-cell clones before and after primary and booster YFV17D yellow fever vaccination. Two healthy male donors, one aged 18 to 29 and one aged 30 to 40 years, made up the cohort. Blood was collected at multiple timepoints before and after primary and secondary immunization, and bulk PBMC replicates and cell subsets were isolated. What the work shows at the level of the full study, not this receptor alone: Most clones expanded after primary vaccination were re-detected after the booster (almost 98% of CD4 and around 88% of CD8), suggesting broad memory maintenance. Compared with the primary T-cell response, the secondary T-cell response was faster but weaker, reaching its peak on day 5 rather than on day 15. A small share of clonotypes was detected in both CD4 and CD8 compartments, with the overlap likely arising from convergent recombination. FACS-sorted repertoires could contain abundant contaminating clonotypes from the bulk population, so computational filtering was required. Because only a couple of donors were included in the study, the extent to which the findings can be generalized is limited.

TCR cDNA was synthesized by 5'RACE template switching, which introduced a universal primer site and unique molecular identifiers. Priming of cDNA synthesis was performed from both the TCR alpha and TCR beta constant segments. Two PCR steps were used to amplify libraries, with sample barcodes and sequencing adapters being added in the second step. Sequencing of libraries was done on Illumina HiSeq 2500 (2x100 bp) or NovaSeq (2x150 bp). In the paper's pipeline: MIGEC was used to demultiplex reads and collapse the reads into UMI consensus sequences, and MiXCR was used for V(D)J alignment. Vaccine-responding clonotypes were defined with edgeR using replicate PBMC samples, requiring FDR below 0.01 and a log2 fold change above 5 up to day 15. Each bulk clonotype was labeled CD4 or CD8 based on which sequenced repertoire, CD4 or CD8, contained the clonotype at higher abundance. A clonotype counted as NS4B-specific if enriched at least 10-fold in dextramer-positive versus dextramer-negative fractions, with CD4-biased clonotypes left out. TCRdb handled the public reads itself, with Q25 trimming in fastp and clone calling in MiXCR, and kept productive beta chains. Identical CDR3 protein sequences are pooled into one entry, listed with their most common genes and DNA. The V and J calls and clone size are TCRdb's, not the authors'. This sample is represented by roughly 100,000 distinct CDR3 sequences; about 8.2% of them were singletons. Approximately 15% of the sample is in the top ten clones.

CDR1 and CDR2 are read off the germline V gene (reference sequence) as DFQATT and SNEGSKA. Trimming removed 5 bases from V and 4 bases from J, leaving 9 bases between the germline ends. CDR3 length: 12 amino acids, cysteine to phenylalanine. The retained sequence is limited to the CDR3, 36 bases, with the frame set at the first base. The treatment or condition label on this specimen signifies: live attenuated yellow fever vaccine strain. PBMCs were isolated from peripheral blood using a standard Ficoll-Paque protocol. With anti-CD3 and anti-CD8 staining plus a dextramer loaded with the yellow fever NS4B epitope peptide, the researchers sorted epitope-specific CD8 T cells. TriZol was used to extract RNA from bulk PBMCs, from CD4 and CD8 fractions, and from dextramer-positive and dextramer-negative fractions. Concerning this clonotype: No base-level quality is on record; no much larger clone is a single base apart.

The sample consisted of CD8+ T cells not binding an NS4B(214-222) dextramer, sorted from PBMCs, taken around 15 days after the first yellow fever vaccination. Taken with the paper, the label for cell subset or site translates to: NS4B epitope dextramer-negative CD8 T cells. The receptor was derived from a man aged 18 to 35 who received the YFV17D yellow fever vaccine. Rearrangement joined TRBV20-1 to TRBJ2-1; the D gene cannot be named for sure. The sequence in DNA is TGCAGTGCTTTAACTCGATACAATGAGCAGTTCTTC. This sequence encodes CSALTRYNEQFF.